This is a list of T cell receptor beta chains from one sample in a study of vaccination effects on CD4 cells after COVID-19. Generated by immunoSEQ multiplex PCR, the TCRdb table keeps only in-frame clones and is missing some. Here the sample spans 20,000 to 25,000 clones, around 68% being singletons. Antigens of these TCRs are unknown. The material sequenced was CD4+ T cells from PBMCs cultured with HCoV-NL63 spike peptides, taken before COVID-19 vaccination. The receptors shown here come from a human donor who received a COVID-19 vaccine. The CDR3 runs from the conserved cysteine through the conserved F or W. A D gene is named only where the DNA matches it firmly. A row's size may be missing; if present it is once, few, many or a size class.

abundance	j_gene	v_gene	d_gene	CDR3aa	CDR3nt
.	TRBJ2-1	TRBV12-3/TRBV12-4	TRBD1	CASSGQVGEQFF	TGTGCCAGCAGCGGACAGGTCGGTGAGCAGTTCTTC
few	TRBJ1-6	TRBV18	.	CASSPVKGTDNSPLHF	TGTGCCAGCTCACCAGTCAAGGGCACTGATAATTCACCCCTCCACTTT
.	TRBJ2-5	TRBV30	.	CAWSRGGETQYF	TGTGCCTGGTCCAGGGGAGGAGAGACCCAGTACTTC
.	TRBJ2-1	TRBV5-1	TRBD2	CASSLLAGGEQFF	TGCGCCAGCAGCTTATTAGCGGGGGGTGAGCAGTTCTTC
.	TRBJ2-7	TRBV6-5	.	CASPRPGANEQYF	TGTGCCAGCCCCCGACCTGGGGCTAACGAGCAGTACTTC
.	TRBJ1-6	TRBV6-1	.	CASSVQGPSYNSPLHF	TGTGCCAGCAGTGTACAGGGCCCCTCCTATAATTCACCCCTCCACTTT
.	TRBJ1-5	TRBV5-1	TRBD1	CASSFTGDSNQPQHF	TGCGCCAGCAGCTTCACAGGGGATAGCAATCAGCCCCAGCATTTT
.	TRBJ2-4	TRBV18	.	CASSKTIQGGDIQYF	TGTGCCAGCTCAAAGACTATACAGGGAGGAGACATTCAGTACTTC
.	TRBJ1-2	TRBV4-2	TRBD1	CASSGTGSRRDGYTF	TGTGCCAGCAGTGGGACAGGCTCAAGACGGGATGGCTACACCTTC
.	TRBJ1-2	TRBV6-4	TRBD1	CASSATGKDYGYTF	TGTGCCAGCAGTGCGACAGGGAAGGACTATGGCTACACCTTC
.	TRBJ2-5	TRBV11-2	.	CASSRDNGGQETQYF	TGTGCCAGCAGCAGGGACAATGGGGGGCAAGAGACCCAGTACTTC
few	TRBJ2-1	TRBV7-9	TRBD2	CASSFRLAGATNEQFF	TGTGCCAGCAGCTTTAGACTAGCGGGAGCTACCAATGAGCAGTTCTTC
.	TRBJ2-5	TRBV27	TRBD1	CASSPGQGNAETQYF	TGTGCCAGCAGTCCCGGACAGGGGAATGCAGAGACCCAGTACTTC
few	TRBJ2-2	TRBV5-1	TRBD2	CASSFPSGRVGTGELFF	TGCGCCAGCAGCTTCCCTAGCGGGAGGGTGGGAACCGGGGAGCTGTTTTTT
.	TRBJ2-2	TRBV6-1	TRBD2	CASSELAGGPGELFF	TGTGCCAGCAGTGAACTAGCGGGGGGGCCCGGGGAGCTGTTTTTT
few	TRBJ1-6	TRBV30	.	CATEEGTLNSPLHF	TGTGCCACCGAGGAGGGAACCTTGAATTCACCCCTCCACTTT
.	TRBJ1-5	TRBV7-2	.	CASSLPPGTQPQHF	TGTGCCAGCAGCTTACCCCCTGGCACCCAGCCCCAGCATTTT
.	TRBJ2-5	TRBV5-1	.	CASRTLGETQYF	TGCGCCAGCAGGACATTGGGAGAGACCCAGTACTTC
.	TRBJ1-2	TRBV4-1	.	CASSQDEGYGYTF	TGCGCCAGCAGCCAAGATGAGGGGTATGGCTACACCTTC
.	TRBJ2-7	TRBV25-1	TRBD1	CASSDGNRGSYEQYF	TGTGCCAGCAGTGATGGTAACAGGGGTTCCTACGAGCAGTACTTC
.	TRBJ2-1	TRBV4-1	TRBD1	CASSQSGQGYGEQFF	TGCGCCAGCAGCCAATCGGGACAGGGGTACGGTGAGCAGTTCTTC
.	TRBJ2-2	TRBV5-1	.	CASSLWGDSAWLFF	TGCGCCAGCAGCCTCTGGGGGGACTCCGCTTGGCTGTTTTTT
.	TRBJ2-1	TRBV13	TRBD2	CASSSLGGGPDNEQFF	TGTGCCAGCAGCTCCTTGGGGGGAGGGCCAGACAATGAGCAGTTCTTC
.	TRBJ1-4	TRBV7-8	.	CASSSLARASDEKLFF	TGTGCCAGCAGCTCCCTTGCGAGAGCCTCGGACGAAAAACTGTTTTTT
once	TRBJ1-5	TRBV6-6	TRBD1	CASSQRTGVFSNQPQHF	TGTGCCAGCAGTCAGCGGACAGGGGTCTTTAGCAATCAGCCCCAGCATTTT
few	TRBJ1-5	TRBV7-8	TRBD1	CASSRDRGNQPQHF	TGTGCCAGCAGCCGAGACAGGGGCAATCAGCCCCAGCATTTT
.	TRBJ1-6	TRBV5-5	TRBD1	CASSSGQSNSPLHF	TGTGCCAGCAGCTCGGGACAGTCTAATTCACCCCTCCACTTT
few	TRBJ1-2	TRBV18	.	CASSRRGDYGYTF	TGTGCCAGCTCAAGAAGGGGGGACTATGGCTACACCTTC
.	TRBJ2-1	TRBV11-2	TRBD2	CASSLYGVSGVNEQFF	TGTGCCAGCAGCTTATATGGGGTTAGCGGGGTAAATGAGCAGTTCTTC
few	TRBJ2-7	TRBV13	.	CASHPVRASSYEQYF	TGTGCCAGCCACCCTGTCAGGGCAAGCTCCTACGAGCAGTACTTC
few	TRBJ1-1	TRBV25-1	TRBD1	CASSGQGRLTEAFF	TGTGCCAGCAGCGGACAGGGAAGGTTGACTGAAGCTTTCTTT
.	TRBJ2-3	TRBV5-1	TRBD2	CASSPRGGLAGGDTQYF	TGCGCCAGCAGCCCACGGGGGGGACTAGCGGGAGGAGATACGCAGTATTTT
once	TRBJ1-2	TRBV14	TRBD1	CASSLTGGLGYTF	TGTGCCAGCAGCCTTACAGGGGGCCTGGGCTACACCTTC
.	TRBJ2-5	TRBV11-3	TRBD1	CASSLSQGAETQYF	TGTGCCAGCAGCCTATCTCAGGGGGCAGAGACCCAGTACTTC
.	TRBJ1-3	TRBV5-1	.	CASSFGGGTSGNTIYF	TGCGCCAGCAGCTTTGGTGGGGGGACCTCTGGAAACACCATATATTTT
few	TRBJ1-2	TRBV5-1	.	CASSREQGFGYTF	TGCGCCAGCAGCAGGGAGCAAGGGTTTGGCTACACCTTC
.	TRBJ2-7	TRBV5-5	.	CASSLPTAWEQYF	TGTGCCAGCAGCTTGCCGACAGCATGGGAGCAGTACTTC